Following are 18 T cell receptor beta chains from one sample sequenced in a study of blood T cell repertoires in COVID-19. TCRdb keeps only in-frame clones here, not all; method: immunoSEQ multiplex PCR. The data show 200,000 to 250,000 clones, approximately 80% seen once. Sequenced: peripheral blood. These TCRs come from a woman between 18 and 29 years old with acute or convalescent COVID-19.

The chain is built from TRBV5-4 and TRBJ1-2; D is possibly TRBD1 (6 bases). Germline V gene lookup returns CDR1 SGHNT and CDR2 YYREEE (reference sequence). The germline V and J ends were trimmed by 0 bases and 4 bases, with 19 bases remaining between them. This CDR3 is 17 amino acids long. The CDR3 spells CASSLGILRQVPYGYTF. DNA of the CDR3: TGTGCCAGCAGCTTGGGGATTTTACGACAGGTCCCCTATGGCTACACCTTC.

The V and J genes are TRBV7-3 and TRBJ2-7; TRBD2 aligns across 8 bases. V dropped 3 bases and J dropped 1; count of bases not matched to a gene: 5. The CDR3 totals 15 residues. The germline gives CDR1 SGHTA, CDR2 FQGTGA. The CDR3 coding sequence is TGTGCCAGCAGCTTGTCGGCTAGCGGGTCCTACGAGCAGTACTTC. Translating gives CASSLSASGSYEQYF.

V is TRBV3-1 (or the pseudogene TRBV3-2) and J is TRBJ1-2, with D hard to call. This CDR3 has 12 amino acids. Germline CDR1 LGHDT, CDR2 YNNKEL (reference sequence). Trimming removed 3 bases at V and 2 bases at J, with 4 bases between. CDR3 protein: CASSQSNYGYTF. In DNA, the CDR3 is TGTGCCAGCAGCCAGTCAAACTATGGCTACACCTTC.

The J gene is TRBJ1-1, the V gene TRBV7-9; D is unclear. This CDR3 has 11 residues. V was clipped by 1 base and J by 11 bases, with 8 bases between them. Germline CDR1 is SEHNR and CDR2 is FQNEAQ (reference sequence). The CDR3 here is CASSLDAGAFF. CDR3 in DNA: TGTGCCAGCAGCTTAGACGCCGGGGCTTTCTTT. The variable domain in full, with the rest retrieved from reference TRBV7-9 and TRBJ1-1, is DTGVSQNPRHKITKRGQNVTFRCDPISEHNRLYWYRQTLGQGPEFLTYFQNEAQLEKSRLLSDRFSAERPKGSFSTLEIQRTEQGDSAMYLCASSLDAGAFFGQGTRLTVV.

J is TRBJ2-7 and V is TRBV13; 9 bases agree with TRBD2. The length of the CDR3 is 18 residues. Trimming took 5 bases from V and 0 from J; bases not matched to a gene: 14. Germline loops: CDR1 PRHDT, CDR2 FYEKMQ (reference sequence). For the CDR3, the DNA is TGTGCCAGCAGCACAAACGGACTAGCGTCCCCAAGCTCCTACGAGCAGTACTTC. This translates into CASSTNGLASPSSYEQYF.

The V and J genes are TRBV7-9 and TRBJ1-2; D is ambiguous. The CDR3 is made up of 15 amino acids. V shed 2 bases and J shed 0 bases, with 10 bases lying between them. Germline CDR1 reads SEHNR; CDR2 reads FQNEAQ (reference sequence). CDR3 DNA: TGTGCCAGCAGCTTATCCTCTGGAGCTAACTATGGCTACACCTTC. It translates to CASSLSSGANYGYTF.

The gene calls are TRBV5-8 and TRBJ1-4, with TRBD1 as a possible D gene (5 bases). This CDR3 region has 19 residues. CDR1 is SGHTS and CDR2 is YDEGEE in the germline V gene. The V end was cut by 0 bases, the J end by 8 bases, with 26 bases between. CDR3 amino acids: CASSLGSGFRVGEKEKLFF. CDR3 nucleotides: TGTGCCAGCAGCTTGGGATCCGGGTTCAGGGTAGGCGAGAAGGAAAAACTGTTTTTT.

This clone was seen a few times. CDR3: CASSSQATGGYGYTF. CDR3 sequence (DNA): TGTGCCAGCAGCTCACAGGCGACAGGGGGCTATGGCTACACCTTC. The V call is TRBV7-9, the J call TRBJ1-2; 9 bases align to TRBD1. Germline V gene sequence: CDR1 SEHNR, CDR2 FQNEAQ (reference sequence). The CDR3 covers 15 residues. V shed 4 bases and J 4 bases; nucleotides not matched to a gene: 7.

The V and J genes are TRBV4-3 and TRBJ2-1, with TRBD1 identical over 8 bases. Germline trimming cut 2 bases from V and 7 bases from J; bases unmatched to any gene: 16. CDR3 length equals 18 residues. CDR1 and CDR2 from the germline V gene are LGHNA and YSLEER. DNA of the CDR3: TGCGCCAGCAGCCAATTGGCCGGGACAGGAGGAATCGGGAATGAGCAGTTCTTC. Translating gives CASSQLAGTGGIGNEQFF.

This sequence joins TRBV6-1 and TRBJ1-2, with 8 bases fitting TRBD1. CDR1 is MNHNS and CDR2 is SASEGT in the germline V gene. V shed 0 bases, J shed 13 bases, and the junction held 10 bases outside the gene matches. This CDR3 region has 14 residues. CDR3 region: CASSEAGQGTHCTF. DNA for the CDR3: TGTGCCAGCAGTGAAGCTGGACAGGGAACTCACTGCACCTTC.

J is TRBJ2-1 and V is TRBV9; D possibly corresponds to TRBD2 (6 bases). CDR1 is SGDLS, CDR2 YYNGEE, per germline. The CDR3 runs 18 residues. V lost 0 bases to trimming and J lost 8 bases, with 24 bases between them. CDR3 in DNA: TGTGCCAGCAGCGTAGAGGTTAGCGGAACCGCCTACAGCTATGAGCAGTTCTTC. This translates into CASSVEVSGTAYSYEQFF.

The V and J genes are TRBV10-2 and TRBJ1-2; D gene unclear. CDR1 WSHSY and CDR2 SAAADI come from the germline V gene. The CDR3 spans 12 residues. V was trimmed by 4 bases and J by 3 bases, leaving 6 bases between them. CDR3 region: CASSGADYGYTF. The CDR3 DNA reads as TGCGCCAGCAGTGGGGCAGACTATGGCTACACCTTC.

This clone was picked up a small number of times. The chain couples TRBV9 to TRBJ2-2; D may be TRBD2 (5 bases). Trimming removed 4 bases from V and 7 bases from J, with 5 bases in between. CDR1 and CDR2 from the germline V gene are SGDLS and YYNGEE. The CDR3 is made up of 11 amino acids. This chain's CDR3 is CASSRGGELFF. As DNA, the CDR3 is TGTGCCAGCAGCCGGGGCGGGGAGCTGTTTTTT. Together with reference TRBV9 and TRBJ2-2, the CDR3 gives the full variable domain: DSGVTQTPKHLITATGQRVTLRCSPRSGDLSVYWYQQSLDQGLQFLIQYYNGEERAKGNILERFSAQQFPDLHSELNLSSLELGDSALYFCASSRGGELFFGEGSRLTVL.

The rearrangement uses TRBV5-6 and TRBJ2-7; 9 bases are a match to TRBD2. The V gene end was trimmed by 4 bases and the J gene end by 0 bases; junction bases not matched to a gene: 8. CDR1 SGHDT and CDR2 YYEEEE come from the germline V gene. This CDR3 contains 16 residues. Here the CDR3 reads CASSPGLARPSYEQYF. The CDR3 DNA follows: TGTGCCAGCAGCCCAGGACTAGCGAGGCCCTCCTACGAGCAGTACTTC.

The chain employs TRBV19 and TRBJ2-7; 10 bases line up with TRBD2. From germline, CDR1 is LNHDA and CDR2 SQIVND (reference sequence). CDR3 size: 18 residues. Trimming at V came to 9 bases and at J to 4 bases, leaving 21 bases not matched to a gene. The CDR3 loop is CASPGISEREGRGYEQYF. The CDR3 region has the DNA TGTGCCAGCCCCGGCATCAGCGAGCGGGAGGGCCGCGGGTACGAGCAGTACTTC.

In this sample, this clone turned up many times. This specimen includes other DNA sequences encoding the same CDR3. The CDR3 coding sequence is TGTGCCAGCAGCTTGGCCCGCGGCCAAAGGAACACTGAAGCTTTCTTT. This gives the protein CASSLARGQRNTEAFF. The chain employs TRBV5-6 and TRBJ1-1; no clear D. The germline V and J ends were trimmed by 0 bases and 1 base, with 13 bases remaining between them. The germline gives CDR1 SGHDT, CDR2 YYEEEE. The CDR3 runs 16 residues.

V usage is TRBV6-5 and J usage is TRBJ2-4, with 8 bases identical to TRBD2. Germline V gene data show CDR1 as MNHEY and CDR2 as SVGAGI. There are 13 residues in the CDR3. V was clipped by 6 bases and J by 7 bases; unmatched bases: 5. CDR3 bases: TGTGCCAGCAGGGCGGGGGGTTCGAACATTCAGTACTTC. Protein sequence: CASRAGGSNIQYF.

CDR3 sequence (DNA): TGTGCCAGCAGTTGGGGAGGTAGGGTAGAAGCTTTCTTT. Translation: CASSWGGRVEAFF. The rearrangement uses TRBV6-5 and TRBJ1-1; D not resolved. CDR3 length: 13 residues. Trimming stripped 4 bases from V and 8 bases from J, with 14 bases between. The V gene's germline CDR1 is MNHEY and CDR2 SVGAGI.